Listed here are 26 T cell receptor beta chains from one sample, sequenced in a study of cytomegalovirus exposure and HLA in healthy donors. The PCR was carried out with 60 Vbeta primers and 13 Jbeta primers. Generated by immunoSEQ multiplex PCR, the TCRdb table keeps only in-frame clones and is missing some. Seen here are approximately 280,000 clones, over 85% observed once, and the top ten hold less than 2.5%. The specimen was PBMCs. Receptors originate from a woman aged 18-29 years in good health and CMV-seronegative.

V usage is TRBV4-2 and J usage is TRBJ2-3; D may be TRBD2 (6 bases). The CDR3 is 15 amino acids. Germline-derived CDR1 and CDR2 are LGHNA and YNFKEQ. Trimming removed 8 bases at V and 0 bases at J, with 15 bases between. The CDR3 region has the DNA TGTGCCAGCCTCCGCTGGCGGGGCAGCACAGATACGCAGTATTTT. It yields the protein CASLRWRGSTDTQYF.

Worth noting for this clone: The same CDR3 can be traced to other DNA sequences in this sample. The chain joins TRBV27 to TRBJ2-7, with D possibly TRBD2 on 6 matching bases. Germline V lookup: CDR1 MNHEY, CDR2 SMNVEV (reference sequence). Trimming took off 6 bases at V and 3 bases at J, with 6 bases between the two ends. The CDR3 runs to 11 residues. The CDR3 loop is CASSGGYEQYF. The CDR3 DNA reads as TGTGCCAGCAGCGGGGGCTACGAGCAGTACTTC.

The chain has TRBV5-1 and TRBJ2-1; 9 nucleotides line up with TRBD2. The CDR3 is 15 residues long. The ends lost 3 bases at V and 6 bases at J; junction bases unmatched: 7. From germline, CDR1 is SGHRS and CDR2 YFSETQ. The CDR3 here is CASSSLAGVFNEQFF. The CDR3 nucleotides are TGCGCCAGCAGCTCATTAGCGGGGGTTTTCAATGAGCAGTTCTTC.

The rearrangement links TRBV6-5 to TRBJ1-6, with D perhaps matching TRBD1 (6 bases). CDR3 length: 13 amino acids. V lost 9 bases and J 10 bases, leaving 16 bases between the germline ends. In germline, CDR1 is MNHEY, CDR2 SVGAGI. Here the CDR3 DNA reads TGTGCCAGACAGGACAGATCTAGGTCACCCCTCCACTTT. It yields the protein CARQDRSRSPLHF.

In this sample, this clone turned up a few times. This chain's CDR3 is CASSADIITEAFF. The CDR3 DNA reads TGTGCCAGCAGTGCGGACATTATCACTGAAGCTTTCTTT. This rearrangement joins TRBV2 to TRBJ1-1, with D tentatively TRBD1 (5 bases). The CDR3 is 13 residues long. V was clipped by 4 bases and J by 4 bases, with 10 bases between them. CDR1 and CDR2 from the germline V gene are SNHLY and FYNNEI.

V gene TRBV11-2 combines with J gene TRBJ1-2; D remains unclear. CDR1 and CDR2 from the germline V gene are SGHAT and FQNNGV. V lost 1 base and J 2 bases, leaving 14 bases between the germline ends. CDR3 length: 16 amino acids. The CDR3 DNA sequence: TGTGCCAGCAGCTTAGGGGCAGCAGTTTCAAACTATGGCTACACCTTC. This encodes CASSLGAAVSNYGYTF.

Concerning this clone: The junction differs from germline at one of its ends, possibly a read error. Other nucleotide sequences in the sample specify the same CDR3. CDR3 loop: CASSQLASYEQYF. The CDR3 coding sequence is TGTGCCAGCAGCCAACTAGCATCCTATGAGCAGTACTTC. This chain links TRBV7-9 with TRBJ2-7, with D perhaps TRBD2 (6 bases). Per germline, CDR1 SEHNR and CDR2 FQNEAQ (reference sequence). This CDR3 is built from 13 residues.

This clone was seen only once. The chain couples TRBV2 to TRBJ2-1, with TRBD1 identical over 8 bases. This CDR3 comprises 16 residues. Germline lookup yields CDR1 SNHLY and CDR2 FYNNEI. With 3 bases clipped from V and 9 bases from J, the junction kept 13 bases outside the gene matches. CDR3 nucleotides: TGTGCCAGCAGTGAGGGTCGGCAGGGGGCGCGGGGTGAGCAGTTCTTC. Translated, it gives CASSEGRQGARGEQFF.

This clone has a handful of counts. The chain couples TRBV6-5 to TRBJ2-7, with a tentative D call TRBD1 (5 bases). This CDR3 is 15 amino acids long. In germline, CDR1 is MNHEY, CDR2 SVGAGI. V lost 2 bases and J lost 1, with 12 bases in between. The CDR3 DNA sequence: TGTGCCAGCAGTTACCGCCAGGGAAGGTCCTACGAGCAGTACTTC. Encoded protein: CASSYRQGRSYEQYF.

The rearrangement links TRBV13 to TRBJ2-3, with D possibly TRBD2 on 5 matching bases. Germline values: CDR1 PRHDT, CDR2 FYEKMQ (reference sequence). Trimming cost V 4 bases and J 2 bases, with 13 bases left between them. The CDR3 runs 15 residues. CDR3 protein: CASSSQLDSTDTQYF. Written as DNA, the CDR3 is TGTGCCAGCAGCTCGCAACTGGACTCCACAGATACGCAGTATTTT.

This clone was detected once. The chain is built from TRBV15 and TRBJ2-1; perhaps TRBD2 as D (7 bases). This CDR3 spans 16 amino acids. The germline V gene has CDR1 LNHNV and CDR2 YYDKDF (reference sequence). The V gene lost 4 bases and the J gene lost 7 bases, with 20 bases spanning the gap. The CDR3 here is CATSTGVGGLGNEQFF. The CDR3 coding sequence is TGTGCCACCAGCACGGGGGTCGGGGGGCTGGGTAATGAGCAGTTCTTC.

The chain is built from TRBV5-4 and TRBJ2-5; 8 bases fit TRBD1. Trimming took 4 bases from V and 5 from J; bases not matched to a gene: 7. CDR1 and CDR2 (germline): SGHNT, YYREEE (reference sequence). CDR3 size: 14 residues. The CDR3 DNA follows: TGTGCCAGCAGCCCCTCAGGGGGCTTGGAGACCCAGTACTTC. The encoded protein is CASSPSGGLETQYF.

The chain recombines TRBV10-1 with TRBJ1-5; 10 bases match TRBD1. Germline loops: CDR1 WNHNN, CDR2 SYGVQD (reference sequence). After removal of 7 bases from V and 4 bases from J, the junction contained 7 bases not matched to a gene. This CDR3 is built from 15 residues. The CDR3 here is CASNGQGGGNQPQHF. CDR3 DNA sequence: TGCGCCAGCAACGGACAGGGGGGTGGGAATCAGCCCCAGCATTTT.

As regards this clone: At the DNA level, this CDR3 is encoded by other sequences in the same sample as well. The chain couples TRBV7-2 to TRBJ2-3, with 10 nucleotides matching TRBD2. The CDR3 is 16 residues long. Losses at the gene ends were 0 bases for V and 3 bases for J; bases not matched to a gene: 3. Germline V gene data show CDR1 as SGHTA and CDR2 as FQGNSA. CDR3 loop: CASSLALAGVTDTQYF. DNA of the CDR3: TGTGCCAGCAGCTTAGCCCTAGCGGGGGTAACAGATACGCAGTATTTT.

The chain is built from TRBV10-3 and TRBJ2-3; 8 nucleotides line up with TRBD1. This CDR3 is 15 amino acids long. The trim removed 0 bases at V and 5 bases at J, leaving 4 bases unmatched. The germline V gene encodes CDR1 ENHRY and CDR2 SYGVKD. CDR3 loop: CAISESDRAQDTQYF. CDR3 DNA: TGTGCCATCAGTGAGTCGGACAGGGCGCAAGATACGCAGTATTTT.

This clone has only one observation. The chain recombines TRBV5-1 with TRBJ2-3; 12 nucleotides match TRBD2. This CDR3 has 18 amino acids. Germline V CDR1 and CDR2: SGHRS, YFSETQ. J gave up 1 base and V 1 base, and 7 bases lay outside the gene matches. The CDR3 here is CASSLLTLAGGGTDTQYF. The CDR3, as DNA: TGCGCCAGCAGCTTGCTCACACTAGCGGGGGGTGGCACAGATACGCAGTATTTT.

The chain has TRBV15 and TRBJ2-2; 9 nucleotides match TRBD1. CDR1 is LNHNV and CDR2 is YYDKDF in the germline V gene (reference sequence). Losses at the gene ends were 2 bases for V and 4 bases for J; bases not matched to a gene: 11. This CDR3 has 18 amino acids. The chain's CDR3 is CATSRTIGDRAFTGELFF. CDR3 DNA sequence: TGTGCCACCAGCAGAACAATTGGGGACAGGGCCTTCACCGGGGAGCTGTTTTTT. Using reference TRBV15 and TRBJ2-2 for the parts outside the CDR3, the full variable domain is DAMVIQNPRYQVTQFGKPVTLSCSQTLNHNVMYWYQQKSSQAPKLLFHYYDKDFNNEADTPDNFQSRRPNTSFCFLDIRSPGLGDTAMYLCATSRTIGDRAFTGELFFGEGSRLTVL.

This clone was observed a single time. The gene calls are TRBV5-1 and TRBJ1-2; D is unresolved. V was trimmed by 1 base and J by 6 bases, leaving 10 bases between them. CDR3 size: 13 residues. Per germline, CDR1 SGHRS and CDR2 YFSETQ. CDR3 protein: CASSLSQPNGYTF. In DNA form, the CDR3 reads TGCGCCAGCAGCTTGTCACAGCCCAATGGCTACACCTTC.

This clone appeared once. The chain combines TRBV12-5 with TRBJ1-6; D might be TRBD1 (6 bases). The CDR3 is made up of 20 amino acids. Germline V gives CDR1 LGHNT, CDR2 FRNRAP. V lost 6 bases and J lost 0, with 24 bases in between. The CDR3 loop is CASGLLRGDSFGSYNSPLHF. The CDR3 DNA is TGTGCTAGTGGGCTACTCAGGGGTGATAGCTTTGGCTCCTATAATTCACCCCTCCACTTT.

The DNA for the CDR3 is TGTGCCAGCAGCTTGTTGGACAGCTACAATGAGCAGTTCTTC. Its protein product is CASSLLDSYNEQFF. The chain is built from TRBV7-8 and TRBJ2-1, with D perhaps TRBD1 (6 bases). Germline values: CDR1 SGHVS, CDR2 FQNEAQ. The CDR3 contains 14 residues. The V end lost 3 bases, the J end lost 3 bases, and 9 bases lay between the germline ends. The full variable domain, its missing parts supplied by reference TRBV7-8 and TRBJ2-1, is GAGVSQSPRYKVAKRGQDVALRCDPISGHVSLFWYQQALGQGPEFLTYFQNEAQLDKSGLPSDRFFAERPEGSVSTLKIQRTQQEDSAVYLCASSLLDSYNEQFFGPGTRLTVL.

This clone was observed a handful of times. The genes are TRBV2 and TRBJ1-2; TRBD1 might be the D (5 bases). Germline V gene data show CDR1 as SNHLY and CDR2 as FYNNEI. V was clipped by 6 bases and J by 6 bases, with 11 bases between them. The length of the CDR3 is 12 residues. The CDR3 here is CASREGKDGYTF. CDR3 nucleotides: TGTGCCAGCAGGGAGGGGAAGGATGGCTACACCTTC.

The chain is built from TRBV5-1 and TRBJ2-2, with 10 bases matching TRBD1. Germline CDR1 reads SGHRS; CDR2 reads YFSETQ. The CDR3 sequence is 15 residues long. J gave up 5 bases and V 4 bases, and 5 bases lay outside the gene matches. The CDR3 sequence is CASSPWTGGTGELFF. DNA of the CDR3: TGCGCCAGCAGCCCGTGGACAGGGGGTACCGGGGAGCTGTTTTTT.

This clone has a handful of counts. The V and J genes are TRBV2 and TRBJ2-7, with 8 bases identical to TRBD1. CDR1 SNHLY and CDR2 FYNNEI come from the germline V gene. This CDR3 has 14 amino acids. J lost 0 bases, V lost 6 bases, and 4 bases had no gene match. The CDR3 DNA sequence: TGTGCCAGCAGGGGACAGGCCCACTCCTACGAGCAGTACTTC. It encodes CASRGQAHSYEQYF.

This chain uses TRBV2 with TRBJ2-3, with 9 bases lining up with TRBD1. This CDR3 is 12 amino acids long. Losses at the gene ends were 5 bases for V and 8 bases for J; bases not matched to a gene: 2. The germline gives CDR1 SNHLY, CDR2 FYNNEI. The CDR3 region is CASSPTGGTQYF. The CDR3 nucleotides read TGTGCCAGCAGTCCGACAGGGGGTACGCAGTATTTT.

The chain carries TRBV4-1 and TRBJ2-4, with 11 nucleotides matching TRBD1. V lost 4 bases, J lost 0 bases, and 8 bases stayed unmatched. The CDR3 runs 18 residues. Looked up from germline, CDR1 is MGHRA and CDR2 is YSYEKL. In DNA, the CDR3 is TGCGCCAGCAGCCGGGGACAGGGGGACCTTCTAGCCAAAAACATTCAGTACTTC. Its translation is CASSRGQGDLLAKNIQYF.

The V and J genes are TRBV10-1 and TRBJ2-7; a weak D match, TRBD1 (5 bases). This CDR3 is built from 16 residues. Germline lookup yields CDR1 WNHNN and CDR2 SYGVQD (reference sequence). Trimming stripped 0 bases from V and 4 bases from J, with 16 bases between. CDR3 nucleotides: TGCGCCAGCAGTGAGTCGTCATCTCCAGGGCTTTACGAGCAGTACTTC. Its protein product is CASSESSSPGLYEQYF.